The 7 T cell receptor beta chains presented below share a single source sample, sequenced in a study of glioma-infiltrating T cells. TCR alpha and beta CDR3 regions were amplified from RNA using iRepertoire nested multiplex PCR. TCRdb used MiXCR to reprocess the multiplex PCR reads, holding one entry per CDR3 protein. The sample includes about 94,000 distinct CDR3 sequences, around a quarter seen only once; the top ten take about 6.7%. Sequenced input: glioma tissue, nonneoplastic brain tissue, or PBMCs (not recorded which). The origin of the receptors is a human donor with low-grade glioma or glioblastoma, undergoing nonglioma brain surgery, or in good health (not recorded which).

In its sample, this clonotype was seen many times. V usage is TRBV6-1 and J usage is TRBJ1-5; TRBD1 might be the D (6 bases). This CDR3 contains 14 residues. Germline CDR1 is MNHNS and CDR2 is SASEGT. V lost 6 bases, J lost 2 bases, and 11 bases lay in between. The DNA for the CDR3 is TGTGCCAGCAGAGTGACAGGAGGCAATCAGCCCCAGCATTTT. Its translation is CASRVTGGNQPQHF.

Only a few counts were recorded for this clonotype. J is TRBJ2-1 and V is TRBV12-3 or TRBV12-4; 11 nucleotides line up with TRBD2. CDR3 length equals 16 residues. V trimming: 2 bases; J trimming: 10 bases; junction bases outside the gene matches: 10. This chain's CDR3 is CASSLPTLAGGSEQFF. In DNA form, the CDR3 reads TGTGCCAGCAGTTTACCCACCCTAGCGGGGGGCTCCGAGCAGTTCTTC.

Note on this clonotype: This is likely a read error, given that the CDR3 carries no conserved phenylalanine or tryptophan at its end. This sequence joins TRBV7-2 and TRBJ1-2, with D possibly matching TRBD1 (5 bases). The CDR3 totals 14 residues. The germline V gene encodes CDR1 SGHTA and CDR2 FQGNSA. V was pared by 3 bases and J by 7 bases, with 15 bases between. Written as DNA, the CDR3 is TGTGCCAGCAGCTTTGGGGACGGAGTCTGTGGCTACACCCTC. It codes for CASSFGDGVCGYTL.

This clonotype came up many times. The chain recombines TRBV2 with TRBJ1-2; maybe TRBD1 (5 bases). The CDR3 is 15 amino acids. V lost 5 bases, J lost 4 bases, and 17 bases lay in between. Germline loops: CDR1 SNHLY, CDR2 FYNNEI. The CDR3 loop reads CASSKEGRLVYGYTF. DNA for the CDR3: TGTGCCAGCAGTAAAGAGGGGCGTCTCGTCTATGGCTACACCTTC.

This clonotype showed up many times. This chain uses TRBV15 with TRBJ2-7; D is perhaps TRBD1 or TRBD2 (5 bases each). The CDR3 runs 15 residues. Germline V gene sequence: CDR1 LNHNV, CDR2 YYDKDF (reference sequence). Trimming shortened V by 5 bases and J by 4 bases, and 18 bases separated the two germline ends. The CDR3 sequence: CATSGPGTSSYEQYF. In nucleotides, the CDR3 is TGTGCCACCAGCGGTCCCGGGACGTCCTCATACGAGCAGTACTTC. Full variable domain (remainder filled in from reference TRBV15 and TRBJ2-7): DAMVIQNPRYQVTQFGKPVTLSCSQTLNHNVMYWYQQKSSQAPKLLFHYYDKDFNNEADTPDNFQSRRPNTSFCFLDIRSPGLGDTAMYLCATSGPGTSSYEQYFGPGTRLTVT.

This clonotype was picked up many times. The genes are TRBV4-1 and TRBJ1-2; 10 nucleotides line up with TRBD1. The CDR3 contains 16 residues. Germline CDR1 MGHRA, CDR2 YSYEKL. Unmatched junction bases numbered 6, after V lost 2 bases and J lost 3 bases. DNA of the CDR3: TGCGCCAGCAGCCAACACCCCGGGACAGGGGACTATGGCTACACCTTC. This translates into CASSQHPGTGDYGYTF.

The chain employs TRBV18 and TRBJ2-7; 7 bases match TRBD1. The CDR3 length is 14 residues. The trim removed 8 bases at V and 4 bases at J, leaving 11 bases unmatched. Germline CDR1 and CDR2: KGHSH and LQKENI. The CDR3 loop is CASTPGTEPYEQYF. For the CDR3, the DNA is TGTGCCAGCACCCCCGGGACAGAACCATACGAGCAGTACTTC.